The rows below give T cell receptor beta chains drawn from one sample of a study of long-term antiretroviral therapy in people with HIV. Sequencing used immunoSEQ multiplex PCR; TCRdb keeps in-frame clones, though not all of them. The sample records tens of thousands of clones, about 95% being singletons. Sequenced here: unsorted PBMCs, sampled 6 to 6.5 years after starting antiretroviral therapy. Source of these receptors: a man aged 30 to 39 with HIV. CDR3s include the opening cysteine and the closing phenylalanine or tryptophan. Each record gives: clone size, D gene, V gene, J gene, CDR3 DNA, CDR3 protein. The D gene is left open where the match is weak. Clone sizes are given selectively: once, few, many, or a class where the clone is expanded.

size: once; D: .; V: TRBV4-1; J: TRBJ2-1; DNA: TGCGCCAGCAGCCAAGCCAGGGGCCGGGCATACAATGAGCAGTTCTTC; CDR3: CASSQARGRAYNEQFF
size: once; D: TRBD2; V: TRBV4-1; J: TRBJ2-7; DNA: TGCGCCAGCAGCCAAGATCTTGGGTCTAGCGGGTCCTACGAGCAGTACTTC; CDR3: CASSQDLGSSGSYEQYF
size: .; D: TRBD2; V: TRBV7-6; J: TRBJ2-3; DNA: TGTGCCAGCAGCCCACTAGCGGGAGCGCGAGATACGCAGTATTTT; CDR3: CASSPLAGARDTQYF
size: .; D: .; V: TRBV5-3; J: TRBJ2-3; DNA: TGTGCCAGAAGCTTGCTCGCGGTCCGGTGGGGCACAGATACGCAGTATTTT; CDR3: CARSLLAVRWGTDTQYF
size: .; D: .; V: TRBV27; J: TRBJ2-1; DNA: TGTGCCAGCAGTTCAACCTACAATGAGCAGTTCTTC; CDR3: CASSSTYNEQFF
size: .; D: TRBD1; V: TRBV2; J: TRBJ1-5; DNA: TGTGCCAGCAGCGGGGACAGGGGGAGCGTACTAAGCAATCAGCCCCAGCATTTT; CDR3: CASSGDRGSVLSNQPQHF
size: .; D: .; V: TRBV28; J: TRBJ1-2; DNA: TGTGCCAGCAGTTTATCTTTTCTGGGCACAGGGCCAAACTATGGCTACACCTTC; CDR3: CASSLSFLGTGPNYGYTF
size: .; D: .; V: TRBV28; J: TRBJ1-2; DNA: TGTGCCAGCAGTTTTGCCGGAAACTATGGCTACACCTTC; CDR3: CASSFAGNYGYTF
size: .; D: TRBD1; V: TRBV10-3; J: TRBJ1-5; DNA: TGTGCCATCAGTGAGCATGGGGACAGTAATCAGCCCCAGCATTTT; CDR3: CAISEHGDSNQPQHF
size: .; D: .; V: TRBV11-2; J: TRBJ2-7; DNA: TGTGCCAGCAGCTTTTCGAATATAGTCTACGAGCAGTACTTC; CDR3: CASSFSNIVYEQYF
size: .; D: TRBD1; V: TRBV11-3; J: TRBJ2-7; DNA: TGTGCCAGCAGCCTCCGGGACAGGTTTTTGTACGAGCAGTACTTC; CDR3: CASSLRDRFLYEQYF
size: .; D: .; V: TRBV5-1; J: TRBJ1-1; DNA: TGCGCCAGCAGCTTGGGGGTACGGGGGCGCGTGAACACTGAAGCTTTCTTT; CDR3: CASSLGVRGRVNTEAFF
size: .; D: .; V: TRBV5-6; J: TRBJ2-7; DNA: TGTGCCAGCAGCTCCGGTACGTCCCACTACGAGCAGTACTTC; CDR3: CASSSGTSHYEQYF
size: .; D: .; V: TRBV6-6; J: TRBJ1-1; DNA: TGTGCCAGCAGTTACTCTGAGACTGAAGCTTTCTTT; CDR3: CASSYSETEAFF
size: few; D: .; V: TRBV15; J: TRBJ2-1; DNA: TGTGCCACCAGCAGAGAATTCTCGGGTTTCAATGAGCAGTTCTTC; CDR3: CATSREFSGFNEQFF
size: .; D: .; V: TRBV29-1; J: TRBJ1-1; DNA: TGCAGCGCGACGCTTCAGGGAAAAACTGAAGCTTTCTTT; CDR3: CSATLQGKTEAFF
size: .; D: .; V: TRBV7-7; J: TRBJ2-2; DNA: TGTGCTAGCAGCTTAGCAGGGGTAGACACCGGGGAGCTGTTTTTT; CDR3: CASSLAGVDTGELFF
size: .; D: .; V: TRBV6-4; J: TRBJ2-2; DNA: TGTGCCAGCAGTGACTATGGGGGATCCGGGGAGCTGTTTTTT; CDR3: CASSDYGGSGELFF
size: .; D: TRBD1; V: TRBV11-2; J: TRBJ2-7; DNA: TGTGCCAGCAGCCCAGAGGGACAGATACCCTCCTACGAGCAGTACTTC; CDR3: CASSPEGQIPSYEQYF